One sample yielded the 7 T cell receptor beta chains listed below, sequenced in a study of T cells after yellow fever vaccination. TCRdb reanalysed the 5' RACE reads using MiXCR and keeps one entry per CDR3 protein. The sample shows 550,000 or so distinct CDR3 sequences, about a fifth of them seen only once. The sequencing here drew on PBMCs, taken 15 days after the yellow fever booster vaccination. The receptors shown here come from a man aged 30 to 45 who received the YFV17D yellow fever vaccine.

V gene TRBV7-2 combines with J gene TRBJ2-2; maybe TRBD1 (5 bases). The germline CDR1 and CDR2 sequences are SGHTA and FQGNSA. V was pared by 1 base and J by 3 bases, with 9 bases between. The CDR3 has 15 amino acids. CDR3 in amino acids: CASSLGVTDTGELFF. The CDR3 DNA reads TGTGCCAGCAGCTTAGGGGTGACAGACACCGGGGAGCTGTTTTTT.

The chain combines TRBV7-9 with TRBJ1-1; D ambiguous. The V end was cut by 2 bases, the J end by 7 bases, with 5 bases between. Germline CDR1 is SEHNR and CDR2 is FQNEAQ (reference sequence). The CDR3 contains 11 residues. Here the CDR3 reads CASSLFFEAFF. The CDR3 DNA reads TGTGCCAGCAGCTTATTTTTTGAAGCTTTCTTT.

This clonotype appeared a few times. The J gene is TRBJ2-5, the V gene TRBV2, with D possibly TRBD2 on 5 matching bases. The CDR3 contains 15 residues. Germline V gene data show CDR1 as SNHLY and CDR2 as FYNNEI. Trimming took 6 bases from V and 3 from J, leaving 17 bases between them. The CDR3 sequence is CASREAGVSKETQYF. The CDR3 nucleotides read TGTGCCAGCAGGGAGGCAGGCGTCAGCAAAGAGACCCAGTACTTC. Full variable domain (missing parts from reference TRBV2 and TRBJ2-5): EPEVTQTPSHQVTQMGQEVILRCVPISNHLYFYWYRQILGQKVEFLVSFYNNEISEKSEIFDDQFSVERPDGSNFTLKIRSTKLEDSAMYFCASREAGVSKETQYFGPGTRLLVL.

This clonotype was found many times. This chain uses TRBV6-2 or TRBV6-3 with TRBJ2-2, with 9 positions matching TRBD2. The CDR3 contains 16 residues. With 2 bases clipped from V and 4 bases from J, the junction kept 5 bases outside the gene matches. The V gene's germline CDR1 is MNHEY and CDR2 SVGEGT. This CDR3 is CASSYLAGLPTGELFF. CDR3 sequence (DNA): TGTGCCAGCAGTTACCTAGCGGGACTTCCCACCGGGGAGCTGTTTTTT.

The CDR3 DNA follows: TGTGCCAGCAGCCAACCGGGACGACAAGAGACCCAGTACTTC. Translating it yields CASSQPGRQETQYF. The chain is built from TRBV14 and TRBJ2-5; either TRBD1 or TRBD2 may fit D (5 bases each). In germline, CDR1 is SGHDN, CDR2 FVKESK. V was clipped by 2 bases and J by 2 bases, with 9 bases between them. This CDR3 spans 14 amino acids.

The gene calls are TRBV27 and TRBJ1-5; 8 bases are shared with TRBD1. CDR1 is MNHEY and CDR2 is SMNVEV in the germline V gene (reference sequence). This CDR3 has 16 amino acids. The trim removed 5 bases at V and 5 bases at J, leaving 11 bases unmatched. This chain's CDR3 is CASSARHDRGDQPQHF. CDR3 bases: TGTGCCAGCAGTGCCCGCCATGACAGGGGAGATCAGCCCCAGCATTTT.

The chain joins TRBV7-9 to TRBJ2-4; D gene uncertain. The length of the CDR3 is 14 residues. V was trimmed by 5 bases and J by 8 bases, leaving 16 bases between them. Germline CDR1 reads SEHNR; CDR2 reads FQNEAQ (reference sequence). The CDR3 DNA reads TGTGCCAGCAGCCCCGCCGGCCCAGGATACATTCAGTACTTC. Amino acids: CASSPAGPGYIQYF.